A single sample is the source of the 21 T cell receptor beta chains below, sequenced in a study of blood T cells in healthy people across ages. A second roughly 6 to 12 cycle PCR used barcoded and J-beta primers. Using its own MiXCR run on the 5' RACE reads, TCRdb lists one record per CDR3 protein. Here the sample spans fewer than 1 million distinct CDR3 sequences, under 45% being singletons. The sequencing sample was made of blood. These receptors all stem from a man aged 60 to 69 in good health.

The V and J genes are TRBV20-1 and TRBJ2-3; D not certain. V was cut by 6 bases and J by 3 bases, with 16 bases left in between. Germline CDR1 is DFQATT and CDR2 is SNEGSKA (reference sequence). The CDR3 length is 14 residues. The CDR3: CSALPPRSTDTQYF. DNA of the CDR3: TGCAGTGCCCTCCCACCCCGGTCGACAGATACGCAGTATTTT.

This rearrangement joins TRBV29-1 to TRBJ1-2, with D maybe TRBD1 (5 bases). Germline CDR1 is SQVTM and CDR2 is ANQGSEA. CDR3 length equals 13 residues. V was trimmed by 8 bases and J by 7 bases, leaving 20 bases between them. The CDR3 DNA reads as TGCAGCCCATGGTGTGGAGGGGCGCGTGGCTACACCTTC. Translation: CSPWCGGARGYTF.

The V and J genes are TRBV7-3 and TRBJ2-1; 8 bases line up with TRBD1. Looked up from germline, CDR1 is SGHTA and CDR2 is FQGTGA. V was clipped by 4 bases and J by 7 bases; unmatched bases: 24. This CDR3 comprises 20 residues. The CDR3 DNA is TGTGCCAGCAGCTCTATCCCACAATCCGGGACAGGTCACACGAGGAATGAGCAGTTCTTC. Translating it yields CASSSIPQSGTGHTRNEQFF.

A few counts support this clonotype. CDR3 in DNA: TGTGCCAGCCGGGACAGAGAACAGCCCCAGCATTTT. This gives the protein CASRDREQPQHF. This chain links TRBV6-6 with TRBJ1-5, with 7 nucleotides matching TRBD1. Losses at the gene ends were 8 bases for V and 7 bases for J; bases not matched to a gene: 5. The CDR3 loop spans 12 amino acids. The germline V gene has CDR1 MNHNY and CDR2 SVGAGI (reference sequence).

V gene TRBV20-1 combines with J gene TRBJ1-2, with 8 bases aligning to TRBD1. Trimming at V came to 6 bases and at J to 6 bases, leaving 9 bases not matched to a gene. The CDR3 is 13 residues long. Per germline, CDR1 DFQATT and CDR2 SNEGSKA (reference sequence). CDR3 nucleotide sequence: TGCAGTGCCCCCCGACAGGGGCCCGATGGCTACACCTTC. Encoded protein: CSAPRQGPDGYTF.

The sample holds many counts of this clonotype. The CDR3 coding sequence is TGTGCCAGCAGTTCCCAACAACAGGGACCTTATGGCTACACCTTC. This codes for CASSSQQQGPYGYTF. The chain links TRBV12-3 or TRBV12-4 to TRBJ1-2; possible D gene TRBD1, 6 bases. CDR3 length: 15 residues. V lost 4 bases to trimming and J lost 5 bases, with 17 bases between them.

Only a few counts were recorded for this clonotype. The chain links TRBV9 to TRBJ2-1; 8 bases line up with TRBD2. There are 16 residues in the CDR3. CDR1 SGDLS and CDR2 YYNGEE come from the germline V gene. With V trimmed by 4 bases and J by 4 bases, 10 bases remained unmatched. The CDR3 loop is CASSLSRAGGYNEQFF. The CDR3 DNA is TGTGCCAGCAGCCTTTCGCGCGCGGGGGGTTACAATGAGCAGTTCTTC. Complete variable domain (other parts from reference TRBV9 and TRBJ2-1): DSGVTQTPKHLITATGQRVTLRCSPRSGDLSVYWYQQSLDQGLQFLIQYYNGEERAKGNILERFSAQQFPDLHSELNLSSLELGDSALYFCASSLSRAGGYNEQFFGPGTRLTVL.

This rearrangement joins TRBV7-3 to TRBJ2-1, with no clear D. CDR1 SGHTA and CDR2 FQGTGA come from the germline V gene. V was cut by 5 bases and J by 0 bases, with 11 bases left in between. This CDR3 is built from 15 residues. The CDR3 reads CASSHSTSSYNEQFF. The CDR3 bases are TGTGCCAGCAGCCACTCAACGAGCTCCTACAATGAGCAGTTCTTC. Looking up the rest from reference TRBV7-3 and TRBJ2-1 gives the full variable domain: GAGVSQTPSNKVTEKGKYVELRCDPISGHTALYWYRQSLGQGPEFLIYFQGTGAADDSGLPNDRFFAVRPEGSVSTLKIQRTERGDSAVYLCASSHSTSSYNEQFFGPGTRLTVL.

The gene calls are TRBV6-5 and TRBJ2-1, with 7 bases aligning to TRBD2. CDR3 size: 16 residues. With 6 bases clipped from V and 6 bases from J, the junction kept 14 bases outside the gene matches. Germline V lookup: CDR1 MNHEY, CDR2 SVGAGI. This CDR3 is CASSPRDYFLANEQFF. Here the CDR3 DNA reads TGTGCCAGCAGCCCCCGGGACTATTTTTTAGCCAATGAGCAGTTCTTC.

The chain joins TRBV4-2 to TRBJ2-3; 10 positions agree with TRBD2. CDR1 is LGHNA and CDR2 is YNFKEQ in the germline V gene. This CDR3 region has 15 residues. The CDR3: CVTNERGGATDTQYF. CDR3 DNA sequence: TGTGTCACGAACGAGCGGGGGGGTGCCACAGATACGCAGTATTTT.

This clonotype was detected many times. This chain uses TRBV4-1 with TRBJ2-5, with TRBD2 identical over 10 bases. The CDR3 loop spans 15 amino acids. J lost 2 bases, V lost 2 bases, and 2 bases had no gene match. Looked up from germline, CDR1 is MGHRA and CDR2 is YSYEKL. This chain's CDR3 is CASSQPSGGQETQYF. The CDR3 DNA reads TGCGCCAGCAGCCAACCTAGCGGGGGTCAAGAGACCCAGTACTTC.

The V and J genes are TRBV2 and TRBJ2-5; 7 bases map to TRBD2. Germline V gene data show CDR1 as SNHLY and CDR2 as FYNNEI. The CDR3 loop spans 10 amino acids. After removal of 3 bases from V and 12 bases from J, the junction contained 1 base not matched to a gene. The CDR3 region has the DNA TGTGCCAGCAGTGATGGGACTAAGTACTTC. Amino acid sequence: CASSDGTKYF. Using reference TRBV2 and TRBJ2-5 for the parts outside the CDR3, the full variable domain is EPEVTQTPSHQVTQMGQEVILRCVPISNHLYFYWYRQILGQKVEFLVSFYNNEISEKSEIFDDQFSVERPDGSNFTLKIRSTKLEDSAMYFCASSDGTKYFGPGTRLLVL.

CDR3 in amino acids: CASSLRIGSETQYF. The CDR3 DNA is TGCGCCAGCAGCTTGAGGATTGGTAGTGAGACCCAGTACTTC. The rearrangement uses TRBV5-1 and TRBJ2-5; D is uncertain. Between the trimmed V and J ends, which lost 1 base and 5 bases, there was a span of 12 bases. Germline V gene data show CDR1 as SGHRS and CDR2 as YFSETQ. The CDR3 runs to 14 residues.

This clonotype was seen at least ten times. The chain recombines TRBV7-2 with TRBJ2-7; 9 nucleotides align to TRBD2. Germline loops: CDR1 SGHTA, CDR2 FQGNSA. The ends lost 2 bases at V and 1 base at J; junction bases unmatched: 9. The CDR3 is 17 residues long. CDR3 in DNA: TGTGCCAGCAGCTTATTCGGCGGGGGGGCGTCTTCCTACGAGCAGTACTTC. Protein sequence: CASSLFGGGASSYEQYF.

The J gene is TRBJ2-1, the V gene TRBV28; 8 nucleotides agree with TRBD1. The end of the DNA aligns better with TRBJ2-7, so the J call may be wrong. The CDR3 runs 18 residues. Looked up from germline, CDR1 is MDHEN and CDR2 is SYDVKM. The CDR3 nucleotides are TGTGCCAGCAGGGCCCTTTCCACAGGGGGGCCCTCCTACAATGAGCAGTACTTC. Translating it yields CASRALSTGGPSYNEQYF.

The CDR3, as DNA: TGTGCCACCAGTGATTCGGTGGCACAAGCTAACTATGGCTACACCTTC. This codes for CATSDSVAQANYGYTF. This chain connects TRBV24-1 to TRBJ1-2; D gene ambiguous. V lost 2 bases and J 0 bases, leaving 12 bases between the germline ends. CDR3 length equals 16 residues. Germline lookup yields CDR1 KGHDR and CDR2 SFDVKD.

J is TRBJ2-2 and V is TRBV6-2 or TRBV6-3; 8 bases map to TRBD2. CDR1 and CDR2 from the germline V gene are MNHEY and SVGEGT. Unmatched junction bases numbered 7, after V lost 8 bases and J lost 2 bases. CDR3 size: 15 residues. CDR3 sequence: CASRPSGGNTGELFF. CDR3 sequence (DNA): TGTGCCAGCCGCCCGAGCGGGGGAAACACCGGGGAGCTGTTTTTT.

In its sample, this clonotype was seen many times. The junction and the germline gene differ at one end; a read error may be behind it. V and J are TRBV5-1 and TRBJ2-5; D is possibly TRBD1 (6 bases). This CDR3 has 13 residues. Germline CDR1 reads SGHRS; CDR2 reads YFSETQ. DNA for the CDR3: TGTGCCAGCAGCTTAGGGGGAGAAGAGACCCAGTACTTC. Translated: CASSLGGEETQYF. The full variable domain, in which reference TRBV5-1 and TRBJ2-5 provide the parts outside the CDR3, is KAGVTQTPRYLIKTRGQQVTLSCSPISGHRSVSWYQQTPGQGLQFLFEYFSETQRNKGNFPGRFSGRQFSNSRSEMNVSTLELGDSALYLCASSLGGEETQYFGPGTRLLVL.

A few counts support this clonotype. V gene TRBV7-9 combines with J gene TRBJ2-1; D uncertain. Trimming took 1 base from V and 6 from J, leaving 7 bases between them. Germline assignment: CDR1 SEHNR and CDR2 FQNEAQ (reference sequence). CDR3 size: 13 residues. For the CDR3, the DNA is TGTGCCAGCAGCTTAGTCTCTTTCAATGAGCAGTTCTTC. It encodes CASSLVSFNEQFF.

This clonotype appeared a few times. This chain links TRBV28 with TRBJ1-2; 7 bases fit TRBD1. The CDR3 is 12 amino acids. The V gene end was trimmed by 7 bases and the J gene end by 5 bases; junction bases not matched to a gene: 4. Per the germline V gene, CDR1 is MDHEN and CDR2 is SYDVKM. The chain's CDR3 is CASNRDRYGYTF. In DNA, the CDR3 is TGTGCCAGCAACCGGGACAGATATGGCTACACCTTC.

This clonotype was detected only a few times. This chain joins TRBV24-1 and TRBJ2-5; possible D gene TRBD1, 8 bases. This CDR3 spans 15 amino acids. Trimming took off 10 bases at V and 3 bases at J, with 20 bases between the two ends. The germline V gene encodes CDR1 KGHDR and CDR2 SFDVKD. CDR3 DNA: TGTGCCACTCGATTAACAGGGGGAGGGAAAGAGACCCAGTACTTC. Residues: CATRLTGGGKETQYF.